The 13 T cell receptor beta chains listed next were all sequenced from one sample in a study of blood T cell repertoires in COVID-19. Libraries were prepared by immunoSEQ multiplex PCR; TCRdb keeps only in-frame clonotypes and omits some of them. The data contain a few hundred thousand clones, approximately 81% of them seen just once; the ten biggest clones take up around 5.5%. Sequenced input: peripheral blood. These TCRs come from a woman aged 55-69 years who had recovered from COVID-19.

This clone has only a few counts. As DNA, the CDR3 is TGTGCCAGCAGGAAAAGCGGGGGGGCCTCTCAAGATACGCAGTATTTT. It codes for CASRKSGGASQDTQYF. The V gene is TRBV6-6, the J gene TRBJ2-3, with 10 bases that match TRBD2. Germline V gene data show CDR1 as MNHNY and CDR2 as SVGAGI (reference sequence). The CDR3 sequence is 16 residues long. Trimming at V came to 6 bases and at J to 5 bases, leaving 11 bases not matched to a gene.

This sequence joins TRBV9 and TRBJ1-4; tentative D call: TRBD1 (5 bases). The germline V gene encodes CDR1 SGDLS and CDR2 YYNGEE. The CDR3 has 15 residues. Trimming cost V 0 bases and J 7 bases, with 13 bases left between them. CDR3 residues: CASSVAWGVSEKLFF. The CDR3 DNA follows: TGTGCCAGCAGCGTAGCTTGGGGGGTTAGTGAAAAACTGTTTTTT.

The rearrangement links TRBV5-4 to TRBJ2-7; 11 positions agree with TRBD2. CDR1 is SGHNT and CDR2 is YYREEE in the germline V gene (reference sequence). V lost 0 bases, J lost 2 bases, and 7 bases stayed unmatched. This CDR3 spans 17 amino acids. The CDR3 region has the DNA TGTGCCAGCAGCTTGGAACTAGCGGGGGCTGGGGCCTACGAGCAGTACTTC. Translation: CASSLELAGAGAYEQYF.

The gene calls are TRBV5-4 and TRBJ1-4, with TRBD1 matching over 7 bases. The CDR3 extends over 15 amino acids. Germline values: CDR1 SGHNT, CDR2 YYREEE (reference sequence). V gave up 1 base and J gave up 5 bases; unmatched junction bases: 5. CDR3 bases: TGTGCCAGCAGCTTGAAAGGGGGCCTAAATGAAAAACTGTTTTTT. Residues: CASSLKGGLNEKLFF.

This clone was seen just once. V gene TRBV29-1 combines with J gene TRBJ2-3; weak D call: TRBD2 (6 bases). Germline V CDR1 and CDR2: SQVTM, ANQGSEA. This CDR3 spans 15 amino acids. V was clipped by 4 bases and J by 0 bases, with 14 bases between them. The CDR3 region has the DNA TGCAGCGTTGCAGGGTTGGCGGGGAGCACAGATACGCAGTATTTT. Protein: CSVAGLAGSTDTQYF.

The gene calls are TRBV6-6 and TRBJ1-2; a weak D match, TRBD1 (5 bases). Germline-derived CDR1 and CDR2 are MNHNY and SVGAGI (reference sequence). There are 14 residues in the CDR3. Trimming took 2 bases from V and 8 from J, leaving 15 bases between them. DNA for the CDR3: TGTGCCAGCAGTTACGGCCGGGACTTGGGGGGCTACACCTTC. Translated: CASSYGRDLGGYTF.

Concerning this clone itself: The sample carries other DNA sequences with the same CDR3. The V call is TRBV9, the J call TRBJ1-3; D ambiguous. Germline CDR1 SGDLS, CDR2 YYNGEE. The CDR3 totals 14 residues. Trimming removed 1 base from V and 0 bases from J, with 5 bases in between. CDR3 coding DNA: TGTGCCAGCAGCGTAAGGAGCTCTGGAAACACCATATATTTT. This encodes CASSVRSSGNTIYF. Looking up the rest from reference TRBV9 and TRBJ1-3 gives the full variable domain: DSGVTQTPKHLITATGQRVTLRCSPRSGDLSVYWYQQSLDQGLQFLIQYYNGEERAKGNILERFSAQQFPDLHSELNLSSLELGDSALYFCASSVRSSGNTIYFGEGSWLTVV.

CDR3 DNA sequence: TGTGCCAGCAAGGCCGTAGGGATCGAGCGAGGGGACTACACAGATACGCAGTATTTT. Its translation is CASKAVGIERGDYTDTQYF. V and J are TRBV2 and TRBJ2-3, with 7 positions matching TRBD2. Trimming removed 7 bases from V and 2 bases from J; junction bases left unmatched: 21. The CDR3 is made up of 19 amino acids. Germline assignment: CDR1 SNHLY and CDR2 FYNNEI.

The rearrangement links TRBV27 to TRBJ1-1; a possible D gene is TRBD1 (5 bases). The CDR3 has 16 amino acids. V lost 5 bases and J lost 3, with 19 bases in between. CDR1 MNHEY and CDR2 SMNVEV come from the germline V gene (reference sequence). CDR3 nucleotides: TGTGCCAGCAGTCATTACAGACGGGGGGTTGACACTGAAGCTTTCTTT. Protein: CASSHYRRGVDTEAFF.

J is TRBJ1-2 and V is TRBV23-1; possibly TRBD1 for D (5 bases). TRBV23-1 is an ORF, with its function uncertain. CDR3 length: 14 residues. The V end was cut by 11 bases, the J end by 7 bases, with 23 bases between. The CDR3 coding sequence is TGCGCCGGCCGGGAGGGGTCCCGTTGCAGTGGCTACACCTTC. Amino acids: CAGREGSRCSGYTF.

The CDR3 sequence: CASSPYDQPQHF. The CDR3 nucleotides are TGTGCCAGCTCACCATATGATCAGCCCCAGCATTTT. The chain is built from TRBV18 and TRBJ1-5; D is uncertain. Trimming stripped 2 bases from V and 5 bases from J, with 4 bases between. CDR3 size: 12 residues. The germline CDR1 and CDR2 sequences are KGHSH and LQKENI.

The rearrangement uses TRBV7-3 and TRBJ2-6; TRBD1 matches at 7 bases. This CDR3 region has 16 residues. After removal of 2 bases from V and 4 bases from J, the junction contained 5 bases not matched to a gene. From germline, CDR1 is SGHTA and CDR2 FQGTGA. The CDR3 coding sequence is TGTGCCAGCAGCTTAGCAGGGGGTGCCGGGGCCAACGTCCTGACTTTC. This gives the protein CASSLAGGAGANVLTF.

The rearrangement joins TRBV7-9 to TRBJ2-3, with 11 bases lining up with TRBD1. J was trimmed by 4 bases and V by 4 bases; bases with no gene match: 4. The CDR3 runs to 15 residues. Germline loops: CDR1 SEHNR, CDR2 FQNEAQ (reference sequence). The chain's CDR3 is CASSWGQGDADTQYF. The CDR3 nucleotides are TGTGCCAGCAGCTGGGGACAGGGGGACGCAGATACGCAGTATTTT.